This T cell receptor beta chain was sequenced for a study of shared clonotypes between healthy human individuals (dated by TCRdb to the early 2020s). About the study as a whole: The cohort comprised two women and a few men aged 18 to 49 years. For each donor, three plates each were used for CD4 naive and CD4 memory, two plates were used for CD8 naive, and one plate was used for CD8 memory. To estimate repertoire size and how much clonotype sharing occurs between individuals, the study deeply sequenced the blood TCR repertoires of a handful of healthy adults. To increase sequencing depth and limit assay-specific biases, TCR repertoire library preparation and sequencing were carried out by different laboratories using diverse techniques. Per donor, leukapheresis produced somewhere between about 0.94 and 9.5 billion PBMCs. The research as a whole found: The small number of donors limited the genetic and exposure-history diversity represented. Estimated clonotype richness was generally larger for naive than for memory subsets. Sampling was restricted to blood, and TCR repertoires in tissue are likely to differ from TCR repertoires in blood. Sharing across a few donors was observed for around 5% of naive CD4, over 3% of naive CD8, over 2% of memory CD4, and about 0.38% of memory CD8 clonotypes. Incomplete sequencing was indicated by rarefaction of sorted-subset datasets, despite the large sequencing depth. Pairwise subsampling led to the expectation that sequencing depth would affect the degree of clonotype sharing among donors. Higher generation probabilities were observed for clonotypes shared by all four sorted-subset donors than for non-shared clonotypes.

From cysteine to phenylalanine, the CDR3 is 15 amino acids long. The DNA shown is the 45-base CDR3, in frame from base 1. The germline V gene (reference sequence) supplies CDR1 LNHNV and CDR2 YYDKDF. Deletion took 0 bases off V and 3 bases off J, with a span of 9 bases between the germline ends. The donors were healthy, HIV-negative adults who had no recently reported acute infections or vaccinations. Only Caucasian adults living in Nashville, Tennessee, USA were represented among the donors. CD4+ T cells were enriched by magnetic negative selection; naive cells were then positively selected on CD45RA, and the negative fraction formed the memory subset. After blood collection by leukapheresis, PBMCs were isolated using Ficoll-Histopaque density gradient centrifugation and then cryopreserved in the vapor phase of liquid nitrogen. Purity and quantity of every magnetically sorted T cell population were checked by analytical flow cytometry. From each sorted fraction, genomic DNA was isolated and quantified by UV absorbance on a Nanodrop 2000c.

Using the deep immunoSEQ assay, multiplex PCR amplified TCR CDR3 regions from genomic DNA. Genomic DNA extracted from each cell subset was distributed evenly over all wells of several immunoSEQ 96-well plates, and each plate served as one replicate. Each replicate PCR for sorted subsets received about 200 ng genomic DNA, equal to roughly 30,000 T cell genomes. Purified libraries were quantified with a Qubit 3.0 fluorometer, sized on a Bioanalyzer 2100, and re-quantified with the KAPA Library Quantification kit. Every immunoSEQ 96-well plate was sequenced on a dedicated single-read 150-cycle Illumina NextSeq 550 flow cell. Under the source paper's analysis protocol: Because the immunoSEQ output included only junctional sequences and no quality scores, the filtering could not be the same as the filtering used for full-length reads. Sequences were annotated with PyIR, a Python wrapper for IgBLAST v1.9, using IMGT germline references to assign V/J genes and CDR3. Reads were removed for weak V/J assignments (E-value above 1e-6), missing CDR3, stop codons, out-of-frame junctions, or ambiguous translated residues. A V3J clonotype was defined by an identical inferred V gene, J gene, and CDR3 amino acid sequence. To compute the percentage overlap between repertoires, the number of shared unique clonotypes was divided by the size of the smaller repertoire. Three approaches were used to assess repertoire richness: RTK rarefaction, the Chao1 estimator, and Recon v2.1 estimates of unobserved clonotypes. OLGA was used to compute generation probabilities for all TCRbeta clonotypes that the gDNA method yielded from a handful of donors. TCRdb carries this immuneACCESS record with in-frame sequences only. Its versions omit some clonotypes, under half of them owing to an unresolved V gene in the studies checked, with the rest unexplained. D and trimming come from the DNA, and the V and J calls and clone size come from that table. Counted in this sample were about 360,000 clones; over 70% of them appeared once. Of the sample, around 9.3% falls within the top ten clones.

Comments on this clone: Its binding antigen is unknown. One base away there is no much larger clone; base qualities are not given.

Sample: memory CD4+ T cells sorted from blood. The cell subset or site label, as the study defines it: CD45RA-negative fraction. The source is a man aged 25 to 40 in good health. The rearrangement joined TRBV15 to TRBJ1-5; the D gene identity is not certain. CDR3 region: CATSRDLTDNQPQHF. The nucleotides read TGTGCCACCAGCAGAGATCTTACAGACAATCAGCCCCAGCATTTT.